Reported below is one T cell receptor (beta chain). The specificity of this receptor is unknown. No qualities accompany the bases; no much larger clone lies one base away. The sample comes from a study of cytomegalovirus exposure and HLA in healthy donors (dated by TCRdb to 2017 to 2019). For the wider study: An earlier analysis of some 600 of the donors reported around 280 Gb of sequence data and 117 million unique TCR beta sequences obtained from around 190 million T cells. A later genetic analysis used genome-wide SNP genotypes for about 65% of the 666 donors, treating that subset as a discovery cohort. In a later analysis, previously published TCR beta repertoires from 550 to 750 donors were re-analyzed and high-resolution HLA genotyping was added so that TCR occurrence patterns could be studied. High-throughput TCR immunosequencing, statistical association of individual TCRs with disease status, and machine learning were combined to predict cytomegalovirus infection status. Four to six DR-DQ haplotypes were handled as single units for association and clustering, since linkage in the cohort was strong. The later analysis used no new phenotypic data to find candidate immune exposures, relying instead on TCR beta sequences and their occurrence across donors. Among roughly 400 genotyped donors of the cohort, an average of approximately 200,000 unique TCR beta nucleotide sequences was sequenced per donor, of which roughly 18% were non-productive. Typing coverage varied by locus: roughly 629-640 donors for A, B, C, DRB1 and DQB1; approximately 520 for DQA1; around 570 for DPA1; around 450 for DPB1. In an earlier analysis of roughly 600 of the donors, high-throughput TCR beta sequencing was used to judge whether each TCR beta V gene segment behaved as functional or pseudogenic. The study used immunosequencing to profile the T cell repertoires of approximately 650 subjects and linked those repertoires to cytomegalovirus serostatus. Donor age, sex, ethnicity and CMV serostatus were collected together with the repertoire data. A separate validation cohort of over 95 different subjects was used in addition to the approximately 610-subject first cohort. An early release covering some 640 HLA-typed donors comprised approximately 290 gigabases of sequencing data and 85 million to 100 million unique TCR sequences. Among the roughly 400 genotyped donors, around 81% belonged to the genetic ancestry cluster associated with self-reported Caucasian donors. Every repertoire in the discovery cohort had been generated on one and the same sequencing platform. HLA typing included class I and class II loci at four-digit resolution. The study aimed to test whether signatures of past pathogen exposure could be identified by cataloging public T cell receptors.

Library preparation was by the immunoSEQ multiplex PCR assay. A mixture of 60 forward primers for TCR Vbeta segments and 13 reverse primers for TCR Jbeta segments was used in the multiplex PCR. The CDR3 region of rearranged TCR beta genes was amplified from genomic DNA by a multiplex PCR assay. The Illumina HiSeq System was used to sequence the amplified TCR beta libraries as 87-base-pair reads. On the study's bioinformatics: A later analysis counted about 80 million unique TCR beta chains across the 600 to 850 repertoires, and about 10 million of these chains were shared by at least two donors. Raw reads were error-corrected and collapsed into unique sequences with a nearest-neighbor algorithm that merged closely related sequences to remove PCR and sequencing errors. To assign V, D and J gene segments, CDR3 sequences were aligned to IMGT reference sequences. Each retained sequence needed at least a six-nucleotide match to both a V gene segment and a J gene segment. Rearrangements were called productive when the CDR3 lacked stop codons and stayed in frame with V and J; all others were non-productive. CDR3 was defined by IMGT convention, running from the second conserved V-encoded cysteine to the conserved J-encoded phenylalanine. The earlier analysis of roughly 590 of the donors excluded sequences that lacked an unambiguous match to a single V gene segment. An earlier analysis of 500 to 600 of the donors classified V segments as functional when productive rearrangements were above 56.7% and as segregating when the standard deviation between donors was above 5%. A statistical classification framework was built for diagnosing cytomegalovirus status from the catalog of TCR beta chain sequences. A later analysis assigned V and J genes by comparing TCR nucleotide sequences with IMGT/GENE-DB human TR gene sequences. A later analysis assigned CDR3 sequences and most-parsimonious VDJ recombination scenarios with the TCRdist pipeline. In a later analysis, every TCR beta chain was defined by the combination of its CDR3 amino acid sequence and its V-gene family, and reads without a unique V-gene family were dropped. A later analysis removed nearly 600 highly shared, low-generation-probability nucleotide sequences to deal with suspected cross-contamination and a sequencing artifact. For each public chain, a later analysis derived a clonal expansion index from normalized ranks of inferred template counts within each repertoire. In a later analysis, generation probabilities were computed using a VDJ recombination model fitted to out-of-frame rearrangements, and the results were checked against IGoR. A later analysis scored TCR-TCR, TCR-HLA and TCR-CMV co-occurrence with hypergeometric tests, applying a repertoire-size bias correction to TCR pairs. In a later analysis, false discovery rates were estimated by permuting HLA or CMV assignments 20 times. In a later analysis, co-occurring TCRs were grouped using DBSCAN, with TCRdist sequence similarity added in when clustering inside HLA-allele-positive subsets. Repertoires with fewer than 30,000 or more than 120,000 public chains, plus five repertoires with anomalous nucleotide sharing, were excluded from co-occurrence clustering. TCRdb retrieved this table from immuneACCESS and kept in-frame rearrangements only. Not all clones are present; in checked studies, unresolved V genes account for under half, and no reason is known for the remainder. That table furnishes V, J and clone size, whereas the DNA furnished D and trimming. Within this sample are fewer than 120,000 clones, with more than 65% of them counted one time only. The top ten clonotypes cover approximately 5.6% of the sample.

V lost 0 bases and J lost 2 bases, and the count of bases not matched to a germline gene is 2. Inclusive of the bounding cysteine and phenylalanine, the CDR3 is 15 residues long. Kept here is only the CDR3 DNA, which spans 45 bases and is read in frame from base 1. The CDR1 and CDR2 encoded by the germline V gene are KGHSH and LQKENI. What the authors observed across the whole study: Specific HLA alleles were associated with around 18,000 TCR beta sequences at a false discovery rate of 0.05 in a later analysis. A later analysis found that TCR association rates varied across HLA loci, with DRB1 alleles showing the most associated TCRs and HLA-C alleles the fewest. CMV serostatus was the only immune exposure information available for the cohort. Some IMGT-functional V segments, including TRBV6-2 and TRBV6-3, could not be told apart with the 87-base-pair reads, so those segments were excluded. Sequencing depth was assumed to be roughly uniform across donors in the presence/absence analyses, though that assumption may not hold. Because HLA typing was unavailable for some donors at each locus, only the typed subset was used in association tests. A later genetic analysis reported fewer N-insertions in productive TCRs among donors in an Asian-associated ancestry cluster than the roughly 720-donor mean. Strong co-occurrence of HLA alleles, especially DR and DQ, made assigning TCR associations to individual alleles difficult. Most TCR sequences were seen in very few donors, while some public TCRs were found in many individuals. In a later analysis, most CMV-associated TCR beta chains were found to appear HLA-restricted, with HLA associations seemingly driven largely by CMV exposure. Several of the top co-occurrence clusters appeared to be linked to parvovirus B19, influenza, CMV and Epstein-Barr virus, according to a later analysis. A cluster of highly shared sequence variants was judged likely to represent a technical artifact of the sequencing pipeline. Correlated functional status among segregating V segments might be attributable to linkage disequilibrium, but an unknown experimental factor could not be ruled out. Because counts were too low, 15 to 20 rarely observed V segments, including chromosome 9 orphons, were excluded from the earlier analysis of 587 of the donors. A few of the identified cytomegalovirus-associated TCR beta chains were confirmed in vitro to be specific for cytomegalovirus antigens. An earlier analysis of several hundred of the donors showed that most TCR beta V segments appeared in productive rearrangements either about 87% or about 30% of the time, which broadly matched IMGT annotations. A later genetic analysis associated a missense DCLRE1C variant with V-gene and J-gene trimming of TCR beta chains, and an independent cohort replicated the association. A further reported finding was that TCR beta sequences accurately predicted the HLA-A and HLA-B alleles for most subjects in the first cohort. The authors suggested that the approach could potentially be generalized to other disease states and immunological phenotypes. The classifier was reported to diagnose cytomegalovirus status with high specificity and sensitivity in both the original cohort and the validation cohort. The cohort was sequenced for TCR beta chains only, and without alpha or paired-chain data the features that could be detected were limited. In the study, about 150 TCR beta chains were listed as associated with cytomegalovirus. A later analysis found that HLA-associated TCR beta chains were more clonally expanded and had lower generation probabilities than equally common non-associated chains.

The cohort comprised some 700 healthy bone marrow donors. All cohort members were sampled while nominally healthy, although unrecorded immune exposures were likely present. The donor was CMV seropositive and was included in the group of some 290 seropositive cohort members. A peripheral blood sample was provided by each donor, and peripheral blood mononuclear cells were used for TCR beta sequencing. The Qiagen DNeasy Blood Extraction Kit was used to extract genomic DNA from the blood cell samples. The sequencing input was PBMCs. The sequence was collected from a young man in good health and CMV-seropositive. Rearrangement joined TRBV18 to TRBJ2-7; 9 bases in between match TRBD2. The CDR3 is CASSPPAGGPYEQYF. DNA sequence: TGTGCCAGCTCACCACCCGCGGGGGGGCCCTACGAGCAGTACTTC.